One TCR beta chain is described in this entry. The data are from a study of blood T cell repertoires in COVID-19. Study as a whole: Material from acute and convalescent COVID-19 was sourced from the United States, Italy and Spain. PBMCs, B-cell-depleted T cells, or T cells provided the cDNA or gDNA that made up the material.

The length of the CDR3 is 15 residues. Trimming stripped 5 bases from V and 5 bases from J, with 16 bases between. CDR1 and CDR2 (germline): SGHNT, YYREEE (reference sequence). As processed by the authors: Nucleated cell number was recorded as an estimate derived from reference gene primer amplification. Generated by immunoSEQ multiplex PCR, the TCRdb table keeps only in-frame clones and is missing some. V, J and clone size derive from that table, while D and trimming were established from the DNA sequence. The repertoire holds some 80,000 clones, 75% to 85% seen once, with around 5.8% in the top ten.

The sequenced sample consisted of peripheral blood. V usage is TRBV5-4 and J usage is TRBJ2-2; tentative D call: TRBD2 (5 bases). This TCR was sampled from a woman of 80 years or more with active or convalescent COVID-19. CDR3 sequence (DNA): TGTGCCAGCAGTCGGAGCGGTGAGGGAACCGGGGAGCTGTTTTTT. This sequence encodes CASSRSGEGTGELFF.